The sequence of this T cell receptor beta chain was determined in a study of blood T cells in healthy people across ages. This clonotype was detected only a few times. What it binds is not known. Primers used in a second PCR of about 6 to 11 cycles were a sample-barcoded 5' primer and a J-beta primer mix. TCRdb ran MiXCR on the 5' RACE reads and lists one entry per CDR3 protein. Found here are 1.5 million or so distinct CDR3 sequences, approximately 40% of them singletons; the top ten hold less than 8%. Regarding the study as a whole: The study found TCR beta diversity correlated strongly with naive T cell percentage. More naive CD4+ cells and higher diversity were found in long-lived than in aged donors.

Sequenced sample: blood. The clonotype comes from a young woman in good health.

The CDR3 protein is CASSPSPIARGTYNEQFF. Written as DNA, the CDR3 is TGTGCCAGCAGTCCCTCTCCAATAGCCCGGGGGACCTACAATGAGCAGTTCTTC. This chain uses TRBV6-2 or TRBV6-3 with TRBJ2-1; a possible D gene is TRBD2 (6 bases). This CDR3 has 18 residues. V lost 5 bases to trimming and J lost 2 bases, with 22 bases between them. Germline CDR1 MNHEY, CDR2 SVGEGT.